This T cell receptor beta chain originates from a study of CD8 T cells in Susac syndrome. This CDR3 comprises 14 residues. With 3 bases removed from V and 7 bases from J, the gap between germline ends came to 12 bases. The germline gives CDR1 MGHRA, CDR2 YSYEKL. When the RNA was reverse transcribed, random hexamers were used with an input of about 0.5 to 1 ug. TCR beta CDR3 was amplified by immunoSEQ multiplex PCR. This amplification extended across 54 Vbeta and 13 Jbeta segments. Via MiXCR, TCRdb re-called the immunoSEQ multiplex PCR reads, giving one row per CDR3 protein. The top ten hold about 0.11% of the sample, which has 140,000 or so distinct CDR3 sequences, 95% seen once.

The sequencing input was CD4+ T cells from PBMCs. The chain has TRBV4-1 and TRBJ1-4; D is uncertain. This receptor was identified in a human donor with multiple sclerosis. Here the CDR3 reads CASSQHPKVEKLFF. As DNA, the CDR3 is TGCGCCAGCAGCCAGCACCCAAAAGTTGAAAAACTGTTTTTT.